This T cell receptor (beta chain) was sequenced during a study of cytomegalovirus exposure and HLA in healthy donors. PCR involved 60 Vbeta and 13 Jbeta primers. Libraries were prepared by immunoSEQ multiplex PCR; TCRdb keeps only in-frame clonotypes and omits some of them. Among 150,000 to 200,000 clones, 75% to 85% were seen once, and the ten largest hold about 2.2%. Study outcomes and limitations: Donors belonging to an Asian-associated ancestry cluster reportedly showed fewer N-insertions in productive TCRs than the approximately 670-donor mean, according to what a later analysis found. TRBV6-2, TRBV6-3 and other indistinguishable V segments were excluded. Cytomegalovirus association was assigned to 170 or so TCR beta chains.

The CDR3 is 14 amino acids. From germline, CDR1 is LNHDA and CDR2 SQIVND (reference sequence). The V end lost 9 bases, the J end lost 0 bases, and 12 bases lay between the germline ends. In the case of this clone: No antigen is known for it.

The clonotype comes from a woman in her fifties or sixties in good health and CMV-seronegative. The chain recombines TRBV19 with TRBJ2-1; D call uncertain. The sample taken for sequencing was PBMCs. The CDR3 loop reads CASHAWSSYNEQFF. The DNA of the CDR3 is TGTGCCAGCCATGCTTGGAGCTCCTACAATGAGCAGTTCTTC.